This is a list of T cell receptor beta chains from one sample in a study of cytomegalovirus exposure and HLA in healthy donors. Some clones are missing from TCRdb's copy, which holds only in-frame ones; the method was immunoSEQ multiplex PCR. Of fewer than 200,000 clones in the sample, roughly four fifths were seen once. The sample comprised PBMCs. Source of these receptors: a female donor in good health and CMV-seronegative. Each CDR3 is given with its conserved first and last residue. The order of the fields is D gene, J gene, clone size, CDR3 length, V gene, CDR3 protein, CDR3 DNA. A D gene is named only where the DNA matches it firmly. Rows give clone size only sometimes, using once, few, many, or a class for an expanded clone.

NA,TRBJ1-5,NA,15,TRBV10-3,CAISRGGISNQPQHF,TGTGCCATCAGTAGGGGGGGGATAAGCAATCAGCCCCAGCATTTT
TRBD2,TRBJ2-5,few,15,TRBV7-3,CASSVLAGGQETQYF,TGTGCCAGCAGCGTCCTAGCGGGAGGTCAAGAGACCCAGTACTTC
NA,TRBJ1-2,few,14,TRBV6-1,CASNHLQGDYGYTF,TGTGCCAGCAACCATCTACAGGGCGACTATGGCTACACCTTC
TRBD1,TRBJ1-2,NA,13,TRBV27,CASRKTGAGGYTF,TGTGCCAGCAGGAAAACAGGGGCTGGTGGCTACACCTTC
NA,TRBJ1-5,NA,15,TRBV27,CASAPFLHSNQPQHF,TGTGCCAGCGCACCGTTTTTACATAGCAATCAGCCCCAGCATTTT
NA,TRBJ1-1,NA,19,TRBV5-4,CASSLAGGAAGLMNTEAFF,TGTGCCAGCAGCTTGGCTGGTGGTGCGGCAGGGCTTATGAACACTGAAGCTTTCTTT
NA,TRBJ1-4,NA,13,TRBV30,CAWTIHSPQGLFF,TGTGCCTGGACGATTCACTCCCCCCAGGGACTGTTTTTT
NA,TRBJ2-6,NA,20,TRBV27,CASSLWQGPRPVSGANVLTF,TGTGCCAGCAGTTTATGGCAGGGTCCTAGGCCAGTCTCTGGGGCCAACGTCCTGACTTTC
TRBD1,TRBJ1-5,NA,15,TRBV7-9,CASSLALDRDQPQHF,TGTGCCAGCAGCTTAGCCCTGGACAGGGATCAGCCCCAGCATTTT
NA,TRBJ2-1,once,18,TRBV11-2,CASSLNTGYRSAHNEQFF,TGTGCCAGCAGCTTAAACACAGGGTATAGAAGTGCGCACAATGAGCAGTTCTTC
NA,TRBJ1-1,few,15,TRBV19,CASRTGSTGGTEAFF,TGTGCCAGTAGGACCGGGTCCACGGGGGGCACTGAAGCTTTCTTT
NA,TRBJ1-2,few,12,TRBV10-3,CAISEQNYGYTF,TGTGCCATCAGTGAGCAGAACTATGGCTACACCTTC
TRBD1,TRBJ2-7,few,12,TRBV29-1,CSVGQGKYEQYF,TGCAGCGTGGGACAGGGGAAATACGAGCAGTACTTC
NA,TRBJ2-3,NA,10,TRBV30,CAWSLHTQYF,TGTGCCTGGAGCCTACATACGCAGTATTTT
NA,TRBJ1-1,NA,12,TRBV5-4,CATGGWGTEAFF,TGTGCCACCGGAGGCTGGGGCACTGAAGCTTTCTTT
TRBD1,TRBJ1-2,NA,16,TRBV19,CASTNSWGTANYGYTF,TGTGCCAGTACTAATAGTTGGGGGACAGCTAACTATGGCTACACCTTC
TRBD1,TRBJ1-5,NA,16,TRBV19,CASSAQHRGRYQPQHF,TGTGCCAGTAGTGCCCAACACAGGGGGCGGTATCAGCCCCAGCATTTT
NA,TRBJ2-7,NA,16,TRBV6-5,CASSYEYSGKNYEQYF,TGTGCCAGCAGTTACGAATATAGCGGAAAAAACTACGAGCAGTACTTC
TRBD1,TRBJ2-5,NA,17,TRBV5-4,CASSSRQGTAPQETQYF,TGTGCCAGCAGCTCGAGACAGGGAACTGCCCCCCAAGAGACCCAGTACTTC
NA,TRBJ1-1,NA,13,TRBV6-6,CASSLDWNTEAFF,TGTGCCAGCAGTTTGGACTGGAACACTGAAGCTTTCTTT
NA,TRBJ2-7,NA,16,TRBV5-6,CASSLAVGGAPVEQYF,TGTGCCAGCAGCTTGGCTGTGGGCGGGGCTCCGGTCGAGCAGTACTTC
NA,TRBJ2-5,once,15,TRBV7-3,CASSLGGGPQETQYF,TGTGCCAGCAGCTTAGGCGGGGGCCCACAAGAGACCCAGTACTTC
NA,TRBJ1-6,NA,15,TRBV28,CASSTPTTFNSPLHF,TGTGCCAGCAGTACCCCGACAACATTTAATTCACCCCTCCACTTT
TRBD1,TRBJ1-2,NA,15,TRBV13,CASGVRDRGSYGYTF,TGTGCCAGCGGGGTCCGGGACAGGGGATCCTATGGCTACACCTTC
TRBD1,TRBJ2-3,NA,13,TRBV27,CASSQQGADTQYF,TGTGCCAGCAGTCAGCAGGGGGCAGATACGCAGTATTTT
TRBD2,TRBJ2-2,once,16,TRBV27,CASSFGTSGGTGELFF,TGTGCCAGCAGTTTCGGGACTAGCGGCGGAACCGGGGAGCTGTTTTTT
NA,TRBJ2-7,NA,15,TRBV28,CASSPLSRSSYEQYF,TGTGCCAGCAGTCCTCTCTCGCGGAGCTCCTACGAGCAGTACTTC
NA,TRBJ2-5,NA,14,TRBV14,CASSQEWGVSTQYF,TGTGCCAGCAGCCAAGAGTGGGGGGTGTCGACCCAGTACTTC
NA,TRBJ2-3,NA,13,TRBV12-5,CASKVQSTDTQYF,TGTGCTAGTAAGGTACAGAGCACAGATACGCAGTATTTT
NA,TRBJ1-1,NA,17,TRBV5-8,CASSLLVNPTLNTEAFF,TGTGCCAGCAGCTTGCTGGTGAATCCCACTCTGAACACTGAAGCTTTCTTT
NA,TRBJ2-7,NA,14,TRBV28,CASSFGQGGYEQYF,TGTGCCAGCAGTTTTGGGCAGGGGGGTTACGAGCAGTACTTC
NA,TRBJ2-7,once,16,TRBV7-2,CASSLVTGGDSYEQYF,TGTGCCAGCAGCTTAGTCACGGGCGGGGACTCCTACGAGCAGTACTTC
NA,TRBJ1-5,few,14,TRBV6-1,CASSELPFNQPQHF,TGTGCCAGCAGTGAACTTCCTTTTAATCAGCCCCAGCATTTT
TRBD1,TRBJ1-3,NA,15,TRBV9,CASSERQGVGNTIYF,TGTGCCAGCAGCGAGCGACAGGGGGTGGGTAACACCATATATTTT
NA,TRBJ2-6,NA,13,TRBV19,CASTHSGANGLTF,TGTGCCAGTACCCACTCTGGGGCCAACGGCCTGACTTTC
TRBD1,TRBJ1-2,few,17,TRBV2,CASSEGRDRALVYGYTF,TGTGCCAGCAGTGAAGGTCGGGACAGGGCGCTGGTCTATGGCTACACCTTC
TRBD2,TRBJ2-5,NA,15,TRBV11-2,CASSFSGGARETQYF,TGTGCCAGCAGCTTTAGCGGGGGGGCCAGAGAGACCCAGTACTTC
TRBD1,TRBJ2-2,NA,15,TRBV7-9,CASSPGTGRTGELFF,TGTGCCAGCAGCCCCGGGACAGGGCGCACCGGGGAGCTGTTTTTT
TRBD2,TRBJ2-7,NA,15,TRBV28,CASSYSFGRVYEQYF,TGTGCCAGCAGTTATTCTTTCGGGAGGGTATACGAGCAGTACTTC
NA,TRBJ2-3,NA,15,TRBV19,CASSRQVAATDTQYF,TGTGCCAGTAGCAGACAGGTCGCCGCCACAGATACGCAGTATTTT
NA,TRBJ1-1,NA,13,TRBV2,CASSVQGLVEAFF,TGTGCCAGCAGTGTTCAGGGTCTAGTTGAAGCTTTCTTT
TRBD2,TRBJ2-3,NA,17,TRBV5-1,CASSSHRGGREGDTQYF,TGCGCCAGCAGCTCCCATCGGGGCGGCAGGGAGGGAGATACGCAGTATTTT
TRBD1,TRBJ2-1,few,17,TRBV15,CATSGNRGRSSYNEQFF,TGTGCCACCAGCGGAAACAGGGGCCGGAGCTCCTACAATGAGCAGTTCTTC
NA,TRBJ2-2,NA,16,TRBV11-2,CASSLEGQGNTGELFF,TGTGCCAGCAGCTTAGAGGGCCAGGGGAACACCGGGGAGCTGTTTTTT
NA,TRBJ1-4,NA,15,TRBV5-1,CASSLGDSTSGKLFF,TGCGCCAGCAGCTTGGGGGACTCCACCTCCGGAAAACTGTTTTTT
NA,TRBJ1-1,once,11,TRBV10-3,CAATGNTEAFF,TGTGCCGCTACGGGGAACACTGAAGCTTTCTTT
NA,TRBJ1-2,NA,12,TRBV29-1,CSVVKGHYGYTF,TGCAGCGTTGTAAAGGGGCACTATGGCTACACCTTC
TRBD1,TRBJ2-7,NA,15,TRBV19,CASSFAGTARYEQYF,TGTGCCAGTAGCTTTGCCGGGACAGCCCGCTACGAGCAGTACTTC
TRBD2,TRBJ2-5,NA,16,TRBV5-4,CASSASIRLAGETQYF,TGTGCCAGCAGCGCTTCTATCCGACTAGCGGGAGAGACCCAGTACTTC
TRBD2,TRBJ2-1,NA,12,TRBV18,CASSLLAAEQFF,TGTGCCAGCTCTCTACTAGCGGCTGAGCAGTTCTTC
TRBD1,TRBJ1-2,NA,14,TRBV5-6,CASSFPGGNYGYTF,TGTGCCAGCAGCTTTCCAGGGGGCAACTATGGCTACACCTTC
NA,TRBJ2-1,NA,14,TRBV11-3,CASSGDSAWNEQFF,TGTGCCAGCAGTGGCGACTCCGCCTGGAATGAGCAGTTCTTC
TRBD2,TRBJ2-7,NA,15,TRBV6-5,CASSRGTSGTYEQYF,TGTGCCAGCAGCCGCGGGACTAGCGGAACCTACGAGCAGTACTTC
TRBD2,TRBJ2-7,NA,16,TRBV5-6,CASSLPLAGGRNEQYF,TGTGCCAGCAGCTTGCCCCTAGCGGGGGGGCGAAACGAGCAGTACTTC
TRBD2,TRBJ2-7,NA,19,TRBV5-1,CASSRGRSGRPLGSYEQYF,TGCGCCAGCAGCCGCGGGAGAAGCGGACGGCCCCTGGGGTCCTACGAGCAGTACTTC
NA,TRBJ2-7,once,15,TRBV9,CASSVDWSSSYEQYF,TGTGCCAGCAGCGTTGACTGGTCGAGCTCCTACGAGCAGTACTTC
NA,TRBJ1-4,NA,15,TRBV28,CASPVAGATNEKLFF,TGTGCCAGCCCTGTAGCGGGCGCAACTAATGAAAAACTGTTTTTT
TRBD1,TRBJ1-3,few,14,TRBV5-1,CASSLTGQGNTIYF,TGCGCCAGCAGCTTGACGGGACAGGGGAACACCATATATTTT